This T cell receptor beta chain was identified during a study of cytomegalovirus exposure and HLA in healthy donors. Study-level points and caveats: Cytomegalovirus association was listed for 164 TCR beta chains. TCR association rates varied by HLA locus in a later analysis, with DRB1 highest and HLA-C lowest. It is likely that the observed cluster of highly shared sequence variants was a sequencing artifact.

In the PCR, 60 Vbeta and 13 Jbeta primers were used. The assay was immunoSEQ multiplex PCR, and TCRdb's table has in-frame clones only and misses some. Seen here are more than 85,000 clones, nearly 15% observed once, and the top ten hold roughly 0.79%. As to this clone: Its antigen is currently unknown.

Trimming took off 0 bases at V and 4 bases at J, with 18 bases between the two ends. Germline V gives CDR1 LGHNA, CDR2 YSLEER. The CDR3 length is 17 residues. This sequence originates from a female donor in good health and CMV-seronegative. Sequenced input: PBMCs. V and J are TRBV4-3 and TRBJ1-1, with D uncertain. In nucleotides, the CDR3 is TGCGCCAGCAGCCAAGAAGGTCCAGGTAAAAGATCCACTGAAGCTTTCTTT. The encoded protein is CASSQEGPGKRSTEAFF.